Listed below are T cell receptor beta chains from one sample, sequenced in a study of control samples from healthy donors and cancer patients. Data came from immunoSEQ multiplex PCR; TCRdb stores just in-frame clones and leaves some out. The sample records 140,000 to 150,000 clones, more than 90% being singletons. The material sequenced was blood. The source is a young man in good health. The CDR3 runs from the conserved cysteine through the conserved F or W. The order of the fields is J gene, D gene, clone size, CDR3 length, V gene, CDR3 DNA, CDR3 protein. The D gene is left open where the match is weak. Size values are once, few and many counts, or a class for expanded clones, and some rows have none.

J: TRBJ2-5; D: -; size: few; length: 13; V: TRBV7-3; DNA: TGTGCCAGCAGCTTAGGGGCGGGAGAGACCCAGTACTTC; CDR3: CASSLGAGETQYF
J: TRBJ1-3; D: -; size: -; length: 15; V: TRBV4-2; DNA: TGTGCCAGCAGCCCACCCCGGGGTTGGGAAAACACCATATATTTT; CDR3: CASSPPRGWENTIYF
J: TRBJ1-5; D: -; size: -; length: 16; V: TRBV4-2; DNA: TGTGCCAGCAGCCAAGAGACGAGAAATAGCAATCAGCCCCAGCATTTT; CDR3: CASSQETRNSNQPQHF
J: TRBJ1-2; D: -; size: -; length: 12; V: TRBV27; DNA: TGTGCCAGCAGTCCCAGGGGTAGCGGCTACACCTTC; CDR3: CASSPRGSGYTF
J: TRBJ2-2; D: TRBD1; size: -; length: 15; V: TRBV11-2; DNA: TGTGCCAGCAGCTCTGGTTTCAGGGGGACGGGGGAGCTGTTTTTT; CDR3: CASSSGFRGTGELFF
J: TRBJ2-4; D: -; size: -; length: 15; V: TRBV5-8; DNA: TGTGCCAGCAGCCTGCCGGTAGCAGCCAAAAACATTCAGTACTTC; CDR3: CASSLPVAAKNIQYF
J: TRBJ1-6; D: -; size: -; length: 17; V: TRBV6-1; DNA: TGTGCCAGCAGTGAAGCGACCCGTCTGGGTGGGAATTCACCCCTCCACTTT; CDR3: CASSEATRLGGNSPLHF
J: TRBJ2-3; D: TRBD2; size: once; length: 16; V: TRBV6-4; DNA: TGTGCCAGCAGTGACCGTCAGCGGGGGGGCGCAGATACGCAGTATTTT; CDR3: CASSDRQRGGADTQYF
J: TRBJ1-3; D: -; size: once; length: 14; V: TRBV28; DNA: TGTGCCAGCAGTTCACCAGGCTCTGGAAACACCATATATTTT; CDR3: CASSSPGSGNTIYF
J: TRBJ1-2; D: -; size: -; length: 15; V: TRBV6-5; DNA: TGTGCCAGCAGTTACTCGAGGGGTTTTAACTATGGCTACACCTTC; CDR3: CASSYSRGFNYGYTF
J: TRBJ1-1; D: -; size: once; length: 12; V: TRBV2; DNA: TGTGCCAGCAGTGGGGTGAACACTGAAGCTTTCTTT; CDR3: CASSGVNTEAFF
J: TRBJ2-7; D: TRBD1; size: -; length: 13; V: TRBV28; DNA: TGTGCCAGCAGTTACAGGGGACACTACGAGCAGTACTTC; CDR3: CASSYRGHYEQYF
J: TRBJ2-7; D: -; size: -; length: 16; V: TRBV12-5; DNA: TGTGCTAGTGGTTTGGTAGTAACAGGGTCCACCTACGAGCAGTACTTC; CDR3: CASGLVVTGSTYEQYF
J: TRBJ1-6; D: TRBD1; size: -; length: 14; V: TRBV28; DNA: TGTGCCAGCCGCCCGACAGGGCAGAATTCACCCCTCCACTTT; CDR3: CASRPTGQNSPLHF
J: TRBJ1-2; D: -; size: -; length: 15; V: TRBV6-5; DNA: TGTGCCAGCAGTTACTTTGCCGGGTCTCGCTATGGCTACACCTTC; CDR3: CASSYFAGSRYGYTF
J: TRBJ2-3; D: -; size: -; length: 14; V: TRBV2; DNA: TGTGCCAGCAGTGACTCGAGTAGAACAGATACGCAGTATTTT; CDR3: CASSDSSRTDTQYF
J: TRBJ1-6; D: -; size: -; length: 16; V: TRBV5-4; DNA: TGTGCCAGCAGTCCTCAGGGAACGCTTGGTGATTCACCCCTCCACTTT; CDR3: CASSPQGTLGDSPLHF
J: TRBJ1-2; D: -; size: -; length: 15; V: TRBV2; DNA: TGTGCCAGCAGTGAAGTTCCCCAGGGACATTATGGCTACACCTTC; CDR3: CASSEVPQGHYGYTF
J: TRBJ2-1; D: -; size: few; length: 15; V: TRBV7-6; DNA: TGTGCCAGCAGCTCGGTCCCTAGCTCCTACAATGAGCAGTTCTTC; CDR3: CASSSVPSSYNEQFF
J: TRBJ1-1; D: -; size: few; length: 14; V: TRBV18; DNA: TGTGCCAGCTCACCGACACAAATGAACACTGAAGCTTTCTTT; CDR3: CASSPTQMNTEAFF
J: TRBJ2-7; D: TRBD2; size: -; length: 16; V: TRBV28; DNA: TGTGCCAGCAGTTCACCATCGACTAGCGGATCCTACGAGCAGTACTTC; CDR3: CASSSPSTSGSYEQYF
J: TRBJ1-4; D: TRBD1; size: -; length: 14; V: TRBV2; DNA: TGTGCCAGCAGCCCAGGGGGAGGTAATGAAAAACTGTTTTTT; CDR3: CASSPGGGNEKLFF
J: TRBJ2-5; D: -; size: -; length: 15; V: TRBV10-2; DNA: TGCGCCAGCAGTGAGTCGAGGCTGGGGGGAAAGACCCAGTACTTC; CDR3: CASSESRLGGKTQYF
J: TRBJ1-1; D: -; size: -; length: 14; V: TRBV18; DNA: TGTGCCAGCTCACCCCAAGCGGAAATAGCCGAAGCTTTCTTT; CDR3: CASSPQAEIAEAFF
J: TRBJ1-1; D: TRBD1; size: -; length: 13; V: TRBV5-4; DNA: TGTGCCAGCAGCCCCGGACAGGGGGATGAAGCTTTCTTT; CDR3: CASSPGQGDEAFF
J: TRBJ2-4; D: TRBD1; size: -; length: 17; V: TRBV4-2; DNA: TGTGCCAGCAGCCAAGACCCAGGGGGCGCAGCCAAAAACATTCAGTACTTC; CDR3: CASSQDPGGAAKNIQYF
J: TRBJ1-2; D: -; size: -; length: 15; V: TRBV5-6; DNA: TGTGCCAGCAGCACCTCAATCAGGGGTGGCTATGGCTACACCTTC; CDR3: CASSTSIRGGYGYTF
J: TRBJ2-2; D: TRBD2; size: -; length: 14; V: TRBV19; DNA: TGTGCCAGTAGTGATACTAGCGGGGGGGAGGAGCTGTTTTTT; CDR3: CASSDTSGGEELFF
J: TRBJ2-7; D: -; size: -; length: 13; V: TRBV2; DNA: TGTGCCAGCAGCTACCGTCGGGCTTACGAGCAGTACTTC; CDR3: CASSYRRAYEQYF
J: TRBJ2-6; D: -; size: -; length: 18; V: TRBV27; DNA: TGTGCCAGCAGTTTCTATCCCGGGACCGGCTCTGGGGCCAACGTCCTGACTTTC; CDR3: CASSFYPGTGSGANVLTF
J: TRBJ1-1; D: -; size: once; length: 13; V: TRBV7-8; DNA: TGTGCCAGCAGCCCTGGAGAGAACACTGAAGCTTTCTTT; CDR3: CASSPGENTEAFF
J: TRBJ1-3; D: -; size: -; length: 15; V: TRBV7-6; DNA: TGTGCCAGCAGCTTAGGAGAGAGGACTGGAAACACCATATATTTT; CDR3: CASSLGERTGNTIYF
J: TRBJ2-7; D: TRBD1; size: -; length: 15; V: TRBV19; DNA: TGTGCCAGTAGTATATTGACAGGGGGAAGCTACGAGCAGTACTTC; CDR3: CASSILTGGSYEQYF
J: TRBJ1-2; D: -; size: -; length: 15; V: TRBV5-1; DNA: TGCGCCAGCAGCTTTGATAGGGCGGCCCGGGATGGCTACACCTTC; CDR3: CASSFDRAARDGYTF
J: TRBJ2-2; D: TRBD1; size: -; length: 18; V: TRBV9; DNA: TGTGCCAGCAGCACCCCATACACCGGGACAGTGAACACCGGGGAGCTGTTTTTT; CDR3: CASSTPYTGTVNTGELFF
J: TRBJ1-5; D: -; size: -; length: 15; V: TRBV7-9; DNA: TGTGCCAGCAGCTCGACGGAGGCAATCAATCAGCCCCAGCATTTT; CDR3: CASSSTEAINQPQHF
J: TRBJ2-1; D: -; size: -; length: 14; V: TRBV2; DNA: TGTGCCAGCAGTGAAAGTGGGTCGAACAATGAGCAGTTCTTC; CDR3: CASSESGSNNEQFF
J: TRBJ2-5; D: TRBD1; size: -; length: 13; V: TRBV5-1; DNA: TGCGCCAGCAGCGGCGGGACAGGAGAGACCCAGTACTTC; CDR3: CASSGGTGETQYF
J: TRBJ2-1; D: -; size: -; length: 16; V: TRBV6-6; DNA: TGTGCCAGCAGCCCACTCCCTAGCTACTCCTACAATGAGCAGTTCTTC; CDR3: CASSPLPSYSYNEQFF
J: TRBJ2-7; D: TRBD1; size: -; length: 14; V: TRBV19; DNA: TGTGCCAGTAGAAAAAAGGGGGCAGATTACGAGCAGTACTTC; CDR3: CASRKKGADYEQYF
J: TRBJ1-5; D: -; size: -; length: 13; V: TRBV27; DNA: TGTGCCAGCAGTTTCTCGGTAAATCAGCCCCAGCATTTT; CDR3: CASSFSVNQPQHF
J: TRBJ2-1; D: -; size: -; length: 15; V: TRBV19; DNA: TGTGCCAGTAGTATAGTGAAATCAGGAAACAATGAGCAGTTCTTC; CDR3: CASSIVKSGNNEQFF
J: TRBJ1-1; D: -; size: -; length: 15; V: TRBV7-3; DNA: TGTGCCAGCAGCTACGGGCCAATGGGGGACACTGAAGCTTTCTTT; CDR3: CASSYGPMGDTEAFF
J: TRBJ2-7; D: TRBD2; size: -; length: 14; V: TRBV27; DNA: TGTGCCAGCAGACTAGCGGGGGGCGCCTACGAGCAGTACTTC; CDR3: CASRLAGGAYEQYF
J: TRBJ2-7; D: -; size: -; length: 15; V: TRBV27; DNA: TGTGCCAGCAGTTTATGGGGGCGGGGGCCTTACGAGCAGTACTTC; CDR3: CASSLWGRGPYEQYF
J: TRBJ1-3; D: -; size: -; length: 18; V: TRBV7-5; DNA: TGTGTCAGAAGCTTAGCCTTACAGGGGAAGTTTCGTGGAAACACCATATATTTT; CDR3: CVRSLALQGKFRGNTIYF
J: TRBJ2-7; D: -; size: -; length: 11; V: TRBV15; DNA: TGTGCCACCAGCGTAGGGGGCGAGCAGTACTTC; CDR3: CATSVGGEQYF
J: TRBJ1-5; D: TRBD1; size: -; length: 15; V: TRBV7-6; DNA: TGTGCCAGCAGCTCCCGTACAGGGGGGGGTCAGCCCCAGCATTTT; CDR3: CASSSRTGGGQPQHF
J: TRBJ1-2; D: TRBD1; size: -; length: 15; V: TRBV9; DNA: TGTGCCAGCAGCGTAGCCGACAGGGTGGCCTATGGCTACACCTTC; CDR3: CASSVADRVAYGYTF
J: TRBJ2-3; D: TRBD2; size: -; length: 16; V: TRBV4-2; DNA: TGTGCCAGCAGCCAAGGTAGTCTAGCGGGGTCAGATACGCAGTATTTT; CDR3: CASSQGSLAGSDTQYF
J: TRBJ1-1; D: TRBD1; size: -; length: 13; V: TRBV6-6; DNA: TGTGCCAGCATTCGACAGGGTGGGACTGAAGCTTTCTTT; CDR3: CASIRQGGTEAFF
J: TRBJ2-5; D: TRBD2; size: once; length: 17; V: TRBV5-4; DNA: TGTGCCAGCAGCTTGGGGTTAGCGGGGGCCCTACAAGAGACCCAGTACTTC; CDR3: CASSLGLAGALQETQYF
J: TRBJ1-2; D: TRBD1; size: -; length: 14; V: TRBV3-1/TRBV3-2; DNA: TGTGCCAGCAGCCAAGGGACAGGGAGTAGCGGCTACACCTTC; CDR3: CASSQGTGSSGYTF
J: TRBJ1-6; D: -; size: -; length: 13; V: TRBV7-9; DNA: TGTGCCAGCAGCCAAGGGACTGTAGTACCCCTCCACTTT; CDR3: CASSQGTVVPLHF